The next 18 T cell receptor beta chains were all read from a single sample in a study of cytomegalovirus exposure and HLA in healthy donors. Here immunoSEQ multiplex PCR was the method, and the copy in TCRdb shows in-frame clones only, minus some. In the table there are some 140,000 clones, about 86% of which are singletons. Sequenced sample: PBMCs. Receptors were obtained from a human donor in good health.

Of note for this clone: An end of the junction does not agree with germline; a read error may underlie this. V and J are TRBV4-3 and TRBJ1-4, with D possibly matching TRBD1 (5 bases). CDR3 size: 16 residues. Looked up from germline, CDR1 is LGHNA and CDR2 is YSLEER. CDR3 nucleotides: TGCGCCAGCAGCCAAGTCGGGGGGACGGCGAGTGAAAACCTGTTTTTT. Protein sequence: CASSQVGGTASENLFF.

The chain recombines TRBV2 with TRBJ2-7, with a weak D call TRBD1 (6 bases). From germline, CDR1 is SNHLY and CDR2 FYNNEI. The CDR3 covers 13 residues. V lost 8 bases and J lost 3, with 14 bases in between. CDR3 nucleotide sequence: TGTGCCAGCTACAGGGAAGGTATCTACGAGCAGTACTTC. Its translation: CASYREGIYEQYF.

In nucleotides, the CDR3 is TGCGCCAGCAGCCCCCAACCTGGACAGGGGAGAGGTCAGCCCCAGCATTTT. This encodes CASSPQPGQGRGQPQHF. This rearrangement joins TRBV4-1 to TRBJ1-5, with 9 nucleotides matching TRBD1. V lost 4 bases and J lost 6; bases outside the gene matches: 13. CDR3 length equals 17 residues. CDR1 and CDR2 from the germline V gene are MGHRA and YSYEKL.

This chain links TRBV27 with TRBJ2-7; 8 nucleotides match TRBD2. The trim removed 2 bases at V and 0 bases at J, leaving 6 bases unmatched. CDR3 length: 16 residues. Per the germline V gene, CDR1 is MNHEY and CDR2 is SMNVEV (reference sequence). The CDR3 nucleotides read TGTGCCAGCAGTTTACGAGTAGCGGGGAGCTCCTACGAGCAGTACTTC. Protein: CASSLRVAGSSYEQYF.

The V call is TRBV19, the J call TRBJ1-6, with TRBD1 identical over 9 bases. The J segment lost 10 bases and the V segment lost 5 bases, leaving 6 bases of the junction unmatched. The CDR3 totals 14 residues. Germline loops: CDR1 LNHDA, CDR2 SQIVND (reference sequence). The CDR3 loop reads CASSLGQGTSPLHF. Here the CDR3 DNA reads TGTGCCAGTAGTCTGGGACAGGGCACCTCACCCCTCCACTTT.

The V gene is TRBV2, the J gene TRBJ2-3; TRBD2 matches at 11 bases. Germline V gene lookup returns CDR1 SNHLY and CDR2 FYNNEI. There are 16 residues in the CDR3. V was pared by 0 bases and J by 1 base, with 0 bases of the junction left unmatched. This CDR3 is CASSEAGLAGTDTQYF. For the CDR3, the DNA is TGTGCCAGCAGTGAAGCGGGACTAGCGGGCACAGATACGCAGTATTTT.

For the CDR3, the DNA is TGTGCCAGCAGGATAACGACAGGGGTGGCCACTGAAGCTTTCTTT. It codes for CASRITTGVATEAFF. The rearrangement uses TRBV27 and TRBJ1-1; TRBD1 agrees at 8 bases. The CDR3 sequence is 15 residues long. Germline trimming cut 6 bases from V and 4 bases from J; bases unmatched to any gene: 10. Germline CDR1 and CDR2: MNHEY and SMNVEV (reference sequence).

This chain links TRBV5-1 with TRBJ1-2, with 9 bases identical to TRBD1. The V segment lost 3 bases and the J segment 8 bases; nucleotides outside the gene matches: 11. CDR3 size: 15 residues. Germline CDR1 and CDR2: SGHRS and YFSETQ. This CDR3 is CASSSETGGVEGYTF. The CDR3 DNA is TGCGCCAGCAGCTCGGAGACAGGGGGGGTGGAAGGCTACACCTTC.

The rearrangement uses TRBV5-4 and TRBJ1-2; no clear D. Germline CDR1 is SGHNT and CDR2 is YYREEE (reference sequence). The CDR3 spans 12 residues. Trimming cost V 4 bases and J 5 bases, with 9 bases left between them. The CDR3: CASSLRDYGYTF. CDR3 DNA sequence: TGTGCCAGCAGCCTCCGGGATTATGGCTACACCTTC.

DNA for the CDR3: TGTGCCAGCTTAAATCCGGGACTAGCTGTGTATTTT. Its translation is CASLNPGLAVYF. The chain couples TRBV6-1 to TRBJ2-3; 9 bases map to TRBD2. Germline loops: CDR1 MNHNS, CDR2 SASEGT. The junction had 11 bases not matched to a gene; V was cut back by 8 bases and J by 14 bases. The CDR3 is 12 residues long.

The chain is built from TRBV6-1 and TRBJ2-5, with D unresolved. This CDR3 contains 14 residues. Trimming took off 4 bases at V and 1 base at J, with 10 bases between the two ends. Germline values: CDR1 MNHNS, CDR2 SASEGT. The CDR3 coding sequence is TGTGCCAGCAGTGCAACATACATCCAAGAGACCCAGTACTTC. Amino acids: CASSATYIQETQYF.

The gene calls are TRBV4-1 and TRBJ2-2, with 7 positions matching TRBD2. This CDR3 comprises 14 residues. J was trimmed by 6 bases and V by 1 base; bases with no gene match: 2. Germline values: CDR1 MGHRA, CDR2 YSYEKL. In DNA, the CDR3 is TGCGCCAGCAGCCAAGGACTAGCAGCCGGGGAGCTGTTTTTT. This codes for CASSQGLAAGELFF.

This clone was seen just once. The chain uses TRBV7-3 and TRBJ2-5; a possible D gene is TRBD1 (6 bases). Trimming left V 2 bases short and J 1 base short, with 14 bases between. CDR1 and CDR2 (germline): SGHTA, FQGTGA. The CDR3 is 16 amino acids. The CDR3 DNA is TGTGCCAGCAGCTTACCAGGGGAGACAGGCCAAGAGACCCAGTACTTC. Translated, it gives CASSLPGETGQETQYF.

The chain recombines TRBV6-6 with TRBJ1-1; D is ambiguous. The CDR3 has 14 amino acids. The ends were cut back, 3 bases at V and 2 bases at J, with 10 bases in the middle. Germline CDR1 reads MNHNY; CDR2 reads SVGAGI (reference sequence). As DNA, the CDR3 is TGTGCCAGCAGTTATGCGGCGGGAAACACTGAAGCTTTCTTT. It encodes CASSYAAGNTEAFF.

CDR3 sequence reads: CASSFGTSGDEQFF. For the CDR3, the DNA is TGTGCCAGCAGCTTCGGGACTAGCGGGGATGAGCAGTTCTTC. J is TRBJ2-1 and V is TRBV11-3; 13 nucleotides agree with TRBD2. Germline trimming cut 3 bases from V and 8 bases from J; bases unmatched to any gene: 1. The germline V gene encodes CDR1 SGHNT and CDR2 YENEEA. The CDR3 has 14 amino acids.

The J gene is TRBJ1-2, the V gene TRBV5-6; 9 bases fit TRBD1. Unmatched junction bases numbered 10, after V lost 3 bases and J lost 7 bases. CDR1 SGHDT and CDR2 YYEEEE come from the germline V gene. The CDR3 contains 15 residues. CDR3 protein: CASSYSGDRDVGYTF. CDR3 nucleotides: TGTGCCAGCAGCTATTCGGGGGACAGGGATGTTGGCTACACCTTC.

The rearrangement joins TRBV29-1 to TRBJ2-1; 14 nucleotides agree with TRBD2. The CDR3 has 15 residues. From germline, CDR1 is SQVTM and CDR2 ANQGSEA. Losses at the gene ends were 4 bases for V and 7 bases for J; bases not matched to a gene: 6. This chain's CDR3 is CSVGRTSGRNNEQFF. CDR3 DNA sequence: TGCAGCGTTGGTAGGACTAGCGGGAGGAATAATGAGCAGTTCTTC.

This chain connects TRBV5-6 to TRBJ1-4, with 8 bases that match TRBD1. Per germline, CDR1 SGHDT and CDR2 YYEEEE. The CDR3 is 15 residues long. V was pared by 0 bases and J by 4 bases, with 2 bases of the junction left unmatched. This CDR3 is CASSLGTGSNEKLFF. The CDR3 DNA reads TGTGCCAGCAGCTTGGGGACAGGGAGTAATGAAAAACTGTTTTTT.